These 5 T cell receptor beta chains share one sample of origin, sequenced in a study of T cells in Graves' hyperthyroidism and ophthalmopathy. RNA transcripts served as the template for amplifying TCR beta CDR3 regions. Carried out on the TCR CDR3, a first-round RT-PCR used the HTBI primer set. TCRdb re-called the multiplex PCR reads through MiXCR, storing one row per CDR3 protein. The table lists about 640,000 distinct CDR3 sequences, more than 20% of them singletons. The sample consisted of blood. Receptor source: a man younger than 40 with Graves' ophthalmopathy.

With regard to this clonotype: Since a much larger clone is just one base distant, this may be a read error. The V gene is TRBV6-2 or TRBV6-3, the J gene TRBJ2-1; D unresolved. This CDR3 is built from 14 residues. Per the germline V gene, CDR1 is MNHEY and CDR2 is SVGEGT. V dropped 4 bases and J dropped 0 bases, with 7 bases sitting between them. DNA of the CDR3: TGTGCCAGCAGTTGGAGTTACTCCTACAATGAGCAGTTCTTC. Its translation: CASSWSYSYNEQFF.

This clonotype was counted ten times or more. The rearrangement links TRBV20-1 to TRBJ2-3; 9 nucleotides align to TRBD2. Germline V gene sequence: CDR1 DFQATT, CDR2 SNEGSKA (reference sequence). The trim removed 6 bases at V and 1 base at J, leaving 5 bases unmatched. The CDR3 totals 14 residues. The CDR3 bases are TGCAGTGCCCCGACTAGCGGAGGCACAGATACGCAGTATTTT. This sequence encodes CSAPTSGGTDTQYF.

This clonotype was counted between two and nine times. The chain joins TRBV6-1 to TRBJ2-7, with 9 nucleotides matching TRBD1. CDR1 and CDR2 from the germline V gene are MNHNS and SASEGT. J was trimmed by 2 bases and V by 6 bases; bases with no gene match: 8. This CDR3 is built from 15 residues. Here the CDR3 reads CASSLTTGGTYEQYF. The CDR3 region has the DNA TGTGCCAGCAGCCTAACGACAGGGGGAACCTACGAGCAGTACTTC.

This clonotype showed up just a few times. The junction and the germline gene differ at one end; a read error may be behind it. The CDR3 here is CANSLGWETANEKLFF. DNA for the CDR3: TGTGCCAACAGCTTAGGATGGGAGACAGCTAATGAAAAACTGTTTTTT. The genes are TRBV7-9 and TRBJ1-4; maybe TRBD1 (5 bases). The CDR3 consists of 16 residues. Germline-derived CDR1 and CDR2 are SEHNR and FQNEAQ (reference sequence). Together with reference TRBV7-9 and TRBJ1-4, the CDR3 gives the full variable domain: DTGVSQNPRHKITKRGQNVTFRCDPISEHNRLYWYRQTLGQGPEFLTYFQNEAQLEKSRLLSDRFSAERPKGSFSTLEIQRTEQGDSAMYLCANSLGWETANEKLFFGSGTQLSVL.

This clonotype has at least ten counts. The genes are TRBV2 and TRBJ1-1; 8 bases map to TRBD1. The CDR3 has 14 residues. Germline V gene sequence: CDR1 SNHLY, CDR2 FYNNEI. V lost 6 bases, J lost 1 base, and 4 bases stayed unmatched. This CDR3 reads CASSPGQANTEAFF. The CDR3 DNA is TGTGCCAGCAGCCCGGGACAGGCGAACACTGAAGCTTTCTTT. Full variable domain (rest looked up from reference TRBV2 and TRBJ1-1): EPEVTQTPSHQVTQMGQEVILRCVPISNHLYFYWYRQILGQKVEFLVSFYNNEISEKSEIFDDQFSVERPDGSNFTLKIRSTKLEDSAMYFCASSPGQANTEAFFGQGTRLTVV.